The 31 T cell receptor beta chains below were found in one sample sequenced in a study of control samples from healthy donors and cancer patients. Repertoires were generated with immunoSEQ multiplex PCR, while TCRdb's copy carries only in-frame clones and drops some. The top ten hold approximately 11% of the sample, which has about 140,000 clones, approximately 92% seen once. Sequences were obtained from blood. The receptors were gathered from a young man in good health.

The genes are TRBV12-5 and TRBJ1-6; D may be TRBD1 (6 bases). The CDR3 sequence is 13 residues long. The V end lost 2 bases, the J end lost 11 bases, and 10 bases lay between the germline ends. Germline CDR1 LGHNT, CDR2 FRNRAP. In DNA form, the CDR3 reads TGTGCTAGTGGTTTGAGGGACAAGACACCCCTCCACTTT. As protein: CASGLRDKTPLHF. Supplemented by reference TRBV12-5 and TRBJ1-6, the full variable domain reads DARVTQTPRHKVTEMGQEVTMRCQPILGHNTVFWYRQTMMQGLELLAYFRNRAPLDDSGMPKDRFSAEMPDATLATLKIQPSEPRDSAVYFCASGLRDKTPLHFGNGTRLTVT.

The rearrangement joins TRBV19 to TRBJ2-7; D may be TRBD1 (6 bases). The CDR3 runs to 17 residues. CDR1 is LNHDA, CDR2 SQIVND, per germline (reference sequence). Trimming left V 4 bases short and J 1 base short, with 20 bases between. The CDR3 sequence: CASSTHSTGVKSYEQYF. CDR3 DNA sequence: TGTGCCAGTAGTACACATTCGACAGGAGTCAAGTCCTACGAGCAGTACTTC.

The chain carries TRBV11-2 and TRBJ2-2; 11 positions agree with TRBD1. The CDR3 is 17 amino acids. Germline V lookup: CDR1 SGHAT, CDR2 FQNNGV. The junction had 10 bases not matched to a gene; V was cut back by 5 bases and J by 5 bases. CDR3 DNA: TGTGCCAGCAGCCGCTCCGGGACAGGGGGTTGGACCGGGGAGCTGTTTTTT. Translating it yields CASSRSGTGGWTGELFF.

V usage is TRBV4-1 and J usage is TRBJ1-5, with unresolved D. This CDR3 has 15 residues. V was cut by 6 bases and J by 4 bases, with 16 bases left in between. Per germline, CDR1 MGHRA and CDR2 YSYEKL. This CDR3 is CASSQTPFLNQPQHF. The CDR3 nucleotides read TGCGCCAGCAGTCAAACCCCATTCCTTAATCAGCCCCAGCATTTT.

CDR3 in amino acids: CASSYSSGRYGYTF. For the CDR3, the DNA is TGTGCCAGCAGTTACTCATCCGGGCGATATGGCTACACCTTC. The rearrangement joins TRBV6-5 to TRBJ1-2; no clear D gene. Trimming cost V 0 bases and J 5 bases, with 10 bases left between them. Germline lookup yields CDR1 MNHEY and CDR2 SVGAGI. This CDR3 spans 14 amino acids.

This clone was seen only once. V is TRBV4-1 and J is TRBJ2-1, with 11 bases that match TRBD2. Trimming at V came to 4 bases and at J to 3 bases, leaving 14 bases not matched to a gene. This CDR3 has 19 residues. The germline CDR1 and CDR2 sequences are MGHRA and YSYEKL. DNA for the CDR3: TGCGCCAGCAGCCTCAAATCGGGGCTAGCGGGAGGACTCTACAATGAGCAGTTCTTC. This gives the protein CASSLKSGLAGGLYNEQFF.

This clone was observed a single time. The rearrangement links TRBV6-6 to TRBJ1-5; 8 bases map to TRBD1. This CDR3 has 15 residues. In germline, CDR1 is MNHNY, CDR2 SVGAGI (reference sequence). The V gene end was trimmed by 0 bases and the J gene end by 7 bases; junction bases not matched to a gene: 5. The CDR3 loop is CASSYSRQGAQPQHF. The CDR3 region has the DNA TGTGCCAGCAGTTACTCGCGCCAGGGGGCGCAGCCCCAGCATTTT.

This chain joins TRBV7-6 and TRBJ1-3, with D unresolved. CDR1 is SGHVS and CDR2 is FNYEAQ in the germline V gene. The V end was cut by 5 bases, the J end by 0 bases, with 29 bases between. The CDR3 runs 21 residues. CDR3 bases: TGTGCCAGCAGCCAAAAGAAGAGACCCAGGTTAATCCCCACCTCTGGAAACACCATATATTTT. Amino acid sequence: CASSQKKRPRLIPTSGNTIYF.

The chain uses TRBV7-9 and TRBJ2-1, with D possibly being TRBD1 or TRBD2 (6 bases each). Germline CDR1 and CDR2: SEHNR and FQNEAQ (reference sequence). This CDR3 is built from 17 residues. Trimming pared 5 bases from V and 4 bases from J, leaving 21 bases between. DNA of the CDR3: TGTGCCAGCAGCGTACTTAGTTTATGGGGGGCGTACAATGAGCAGTTCTTC. Protein product: CASSVLSLWGAYNEQFF.

For the CDR3, the DNA is TGTGCCAGCAGCCACGTGTCTTCGGGGTTTGATGAGCAGTTCTTC. As protein: CASSHVSSGFDEQFF. This chain links TRBV3-1 (or the pseudogene TRBV3-2) with TRBJ2-1, with D perhaps matching TRBD2 (5 bases). V lost 3 bases and J 8 bases, leaving 17 bases between the germline ends. From germline, CDR1 is LGHDT and CDR2 YNNKEL (reference sequence). This CDR3 contains 15 residues.

The chain recombines TRBV5-4 with TRBJ2-3, with 9 nucleotides matching TRBD2. Looked up from germline, CDR1 is SGHNT and CDR2 is YYREEE (reference sequence). The J segment lost 1 base and the V segment lost 4 bases, leaving 4 bases of the junction unmatched. This CDR3 contains 15 residues. The CDR3 here is CASSTWTSGTDTQYF. The CDR3 nucleotides are TGTGCCAGCAGCACATGGACTAGCGGCACAGATACGCAGTATTTT. The full variable domain, completed using reference TRBV5-4 and TRBJ2-3, is ETGVTQSPTHLIKTRGQQVTLRCSSQSGHNTVSWYQQALGQGPQFIFQYYREEENGRGNFPPRFSGLQFPNYSSELNVNALELDDSALYLCASSTWTSGTDTQYFGPGTRLTVL.

The chain employs TRBV7-9 and TRBJ2-2; 8 bases align to TRBD2. J gave up 6 bases and V 5 bases, and 11 bases lay outside the gene matches. Germline CDR1 SEHNR, CDR2 FQNEAQ (reference sequence). The CDR3 totals 16 residues. The CDR3 DNA reads as TGTGCCAGCAGCCCCCTCGGGGGGGCAGGGGCCGGGGAGCTGTTTTTT. Translated, it gives CASSPLGGAGAGELFF.

The count of this clone is one. The V gene is TRBV19, the J gene TRBJ2-7; perhaps TRBD1 as D (6 bases). V lost 4 bases, J lost 0 bases, and 10 bases lay in between. Germline V gene data show CDR1 as LNHDA and CDR2 as SQIVND (reference sequence). There are 14 residues in the CDR3. The DNA for the CDR3 is TGTGCCAGTAGTACAACGGACAGCTCCTACGAGCAGTACTTC. Residues: CASSTTDSSYEQYF.

As DNA, the CDR3 is TGTGCCTGGAGTGCAAATGCCTATAATTCACCCCTCCACTTT. Translation gives CAWSANAYNSPLHF. V gene TRBV30 combines with J gene TRBJ1-6; D not resolved. The ends were cut back, 1 base at V and 2 bases at J, with 6 bases in the middle. Germline V lookup: CDR1 GTSNPN, CDR2 SVGIG (reference sequence). This CDR3 region has 14 residues.

The V call is TRBV4-3, the J call TRBJ2-5; D is possibly TRBD2 (6 bases). CDR1 is LGHNA and CDR2 is YSLEER in the germline V gene. Deletions cut 0 bases from V and 5 bases from J, with 16 bases between. This CDR3 spans 16 amino acids. The CDR3 region is CASSQDPPGDMETQYF. For the CDR3, the DNA is TGCGCCAGCAGCCAAGACCCGCCGGGAGATATGGAGACCCAGTACTTC.

This clone was picked up a small number of times. This sequence joins TRBV27 and TRBJ1-2, with TRBD1 as a possible D gene (5 bases). The CDR3 consists of 16 residues. The V end lost 2 bases, the J end lost 4 bases, and 17 bases lay between the germline ends. Per germline, CDR1 MNHEY and CDR2 SMNVEV (reference sequence). The CDR3 here is CASSLGRGGLGYGYTF. The DNA of the CDR3 is TGTGCCAGCAGTTTAGGCCGGGGGGGATTGGGCTATGGCTACACCTTC.

The CDR3 coding sequence is TGTGCCAGCAGCGCCGGAATAATGGGAAGCTATGAGCAGTTCTTC. As protein: CASSAGIMGSYEQFF. The chain combines TRBV5-5 with TRBJ2-1; D gene uncertain. V dropped 4 bases and J dropped 8 bases, with 19 bases sitting between them. The length of the CDR3 is 15 residues. In germline, CDR1 is SGHKS, CDR2 YYEKEE (reference sequence).

The gene calls are TRBV27 and TRBJ2-3; D gene ambiguous. With 2 bases removed from V and 5 bases from J, the gap between germline ends came to 8 bases. Germline CDR1 reads MNHEY; CDR2 reads SMNVEV (reference sequence). This CDR3 contains 13 residues. The DNA of the CDR3 is TGTGCCAGCAGTTTAAGGTTCGGAGATACGCAGTATTTT. This encodes CASSLRFGDTQYF.

This clone was seen a single time. This rearrangement joins TRBV19 to TRBJ2-1; TRBD2 matches at 12 bases. Losses at the gene ends were 5 bases for V and 0 bases for J; bases not matched to a gene: 8. The CDR3 extends over 18 amino acids. Per the germline V gene, CDR1 is LNHDA and CDR2 is SQIVND (reference sequence). The CDR3 coding sequence is TGTGCCAGTAGTCTAAAGGGACTAGCGGGTTTCTCCTACAATGAGCAGTTCTTC. This gives the protein CASSLKGLAGFSYNEQFF.

The rearrangement uses TRBV28 and TRBJ2-3; no reliable D call. The V end was cut by 4 bases, the J end by 0 bases, with 5 bases between. The CDR3 has 13 residues. Germline-derived CDR1 and CDR2 are MDHEN and SYDVKM. The CDR3 sequence is CASSYLSTDTQYF. The CDR3 DNA is TGTGCCAGCAGTTACCTCAGCACAGATACGCAGTATTTT.

The chain couples TRBV30 to TRBJ2-1, with TRBD2 matching over 11 bases. The CDR3 has 15 residues. Germline values: CDR1 GTSNPN, CDR2 SVGIG (reference sequence). V lost 0 bases and J lost 8; bases outside the gene matches: 6. CDR3 in amino acids: CAWSVQTSGMHEQFF. The CDR3 DNA follows: TGTGCCTGGAGTGTACAGACTAGCGGGATGCATGAGCAGTTCTTC.

This chain joins TRBV28 and TRBJ1-2, with D possibly being TRBD1 (6 bases). This CDR3 comprises 17 residues. Per germline, CDR1 MDHEN and CDR2 SYDVKM. V dropped 1 base and J dropped 5 bases, with 20 bases sitting between them. CDR3 sequence: CASSLSREGTRRYGYTF. The CDR3 region has the DNA TGTGCCAGCAGTTTATCAAGGGAGGGGACACGGAGGTATGGCTACACCTTC.

This clone was seen only once. The chain has TRBV19 and TRBJ2-2; D unclear. This CDR3 contains 13 residues. Trimming cost V 5 bases and J 6 bases, with 10 bases left between them. Germline assignment: CDR1 LNHDA and CDR2 SQIVND (reference sequence). CDR3 coding DNA: TGTGCCAGTAGTGCCTGGGCTCCCGGGGAGCTGTTTTTT. Its protein product is CASSAWAPGELFF.

This chain uses TRBV7-2 with TRBJ2-7; 9 nucleotides match TRBD1. V was clipped by 8 bases and J by 7 bases; unmatched bases: 15. CDR3 length equals 15 residues. CDR1 and CDR2 (germline): SGHTA, FQGNSA. CDR3 bases: TGTGCCAGCCGCCAAGGGGACAGGGTATCCCTGGAGCAGTACTTC. It yields the protein CASRQGDRVSLEQYF. Full variable domain (missing parts from reference TRBV7-2 and TRBJ2-7): GAGVSQSPSNKVTEKGKDVELRCDPISGHTALYWYRQSLGQGLEFLIYFQGNSAPDKSGLPSDRFSAERTGGSVSTLTIQRTQQEDSAVYLCASRQGDRVSLEQYFGPGTRLTVT.

This sequence joins TRBV6-1 and TRBJ2-1; 9 nucleotides line up with TRBD1. The junction had 6 bases not matched to a gene; V was cut back by 5 bases and J by 7 bases. The V gene's germline CDR1 is MNHNS and CDR2 SASEGT. The CDR3 sequence is 14 residues long. The CDR3 DNA reads TGTGCCAGCAGTTCATGGACAGGGGAGAATGAGCAGTTCTTC. Protein product: CASSSWTGENEQFF.

The chain couples TRBV9 to TRBJ2-1; the match to TRBD1 covers 7 bases. The CDR3 is 16 amino acids. The germline gives CDR1 SGDLS, CDR2 YYNGEE. The V gene end was trimmed by 0 bases and the J gene end by 4 bases; junction bases not matched to a gene: 7. The CDR3 reads CASSVGAGGFYNEQFF. CDR3 DNA sequence: TGTGCCAGCAGCGTAGGGGCAGGGGGTTTTTACAATGAGCAGTTCTTC.

The genes are TRBV3-1 (or the pseudogene TRBV3-2) and TRBJ2-5; maybe TRBD1 (6 bases). CDR1 and CDR2 from the germline V gene are LGHDT and YNNKEL (reference sequence). Trimming removed 0 bases from V and 2 bases from J, with 13 bases in between. The CDR3 extends over 16 amino acids. CDR3 in amino acids: CASSQEGGRLQETQYF. For the CDR3, the DNA is TGTGCCAGCAGCCAAGAAGGGGGAAGACTTCAAGAGACCCAGTACTTC.

The J gene is TRBJ1-2, the V gene TRBV25-1; D unclear. Germline V gene lookup returns CDR1 MGHDK and CDR2 SYGVNS. The CDR3 sequence is 11 residues long. V gave up 4 bases and J gave up 4 bases, with 4 bases separating them. CDR3 loop: CASSGLYGYTF. Here the CDR3 DNA reads TGTGCCAGCAGTGGTCTCTATGGCTACACCTTC.

On this clone: One junction end disagrees with the germline gene, perhaps due to a read error. This chain connects TRBV12-3 or TRBV12-4 to TRBJ2-7, with D possibly TRBD2 on 6 matching bases. The CDR3 loop spans 13 amino acids. Written as DNA, the CDR3 is TGTGCCAGCAGTCTATCTACAAGGCGGGGTTACTCCTTC. It specifies CASSLSTRRGYSF.

V is TRBV10-3 and J is TRBJ1-2, with D perhaps matching TRBD1 (5 bases). In germline, CDR1 is ENHRY, CDR2 SYGVKD. V was clipped by 6 bases and J by 2 bases, with 19 bases between them. This CDR3 contains 16 residues. The CDR3 sequence is CAIRPSGRQPNYGYTF. The CDR3 DNA follows: TGTGCCATCAGGCCCTCGGGTCGACAGCCGAACTATGGCTACACCTTC.

The CDR3 coding sequence is TGTGCCAGCAGCCGCGTCTCGGGTTTCGAGACCCAGTACTTC. Translation: CASSRVSGFETQYF. The V gene is TRBV11-2, the J gene TRBJ2-5; D not certain. CDR3 length: 14 amino acids. Per germline, CDR1 SGHAT and CDR2 FQNNGV. The ends were cut back, 5 bases at V and 5 bases at J, with 15 bases in the middle.